Below, one TCR beta chain is given with its context. The antigen is undetermined. The method was immunoSEQ multiplex PCR; TCRdb's version includes in-frame clones alone and lacks a portion of them. This sample has around 330,000 clones, with 67% found just once. V was cut by 5 bases and J by 6 bases, with 9 bases left in between. CDR1 and CDR2 from the germline V gene are LNHNV and YYDKDF (reference sequence). The CDR3 runs 12 residues. The sample belongs to a study of cytotoxic CD8 clonotypes in ibrutinib-treated CLL. About the study: Partial responses totalled about 24 and complete responses 2; after median approximately 62 months, about 14 remained remitted and about 12 progressed. General study points: Investigators sampled sustained-remission and progressing patients at differing times.

The V and J genes are TRBV15 and TRBJ2-3; the D is unclear. The sample consisted of PBMCs, taken after 36 months of ibrutinib treatment. This receptor was taken from a human donor with chronic lymphocytic leukemia. The CDR3 DNA reads as TGTGCCACCAGCCCTCAAGGGGATACGCAGTATTTT. Protein: CATSPQGDTQYF.